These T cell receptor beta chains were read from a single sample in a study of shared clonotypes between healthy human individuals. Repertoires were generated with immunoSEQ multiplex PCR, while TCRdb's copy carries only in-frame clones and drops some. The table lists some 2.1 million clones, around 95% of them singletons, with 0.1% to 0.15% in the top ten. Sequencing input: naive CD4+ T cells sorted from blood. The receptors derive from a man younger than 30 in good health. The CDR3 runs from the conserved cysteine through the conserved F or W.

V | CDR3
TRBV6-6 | CASRASGRASYNEQFF
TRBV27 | CASSFSQYGNNSPLHF
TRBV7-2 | CASSPKTGMNTEAFF
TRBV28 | CASTMSPTSYEQYF
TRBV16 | CASSQSGEKLFF
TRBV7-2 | CASSLVGGSAEAFF
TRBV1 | CTSSQWGLDHGNSPLHF
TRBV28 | CASSWTGEYNEQFF
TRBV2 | CASSEALPGEKLFF
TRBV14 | CASSQLPGASSYEQYF